The rows below give T cell receptor beta chains drawn from one sample of a study of blood T cells in healthy people across ages. Using its own MiXCR run on the 5' RACE reads, TCRdb lists one record per CDR3 protein. The sample contains 850,000 to 1,000,000 distinct CDR3 sequences, just over 50% of which appear only once. Sequencing used blood. These receptors came from a woman in her sixties in good health. Both conserved end residues are part of each CDR3. The D gene is left open where the match is weak. Expanded clones get a size class; other rows say once, few or many, or leave the size out.

NA	TRBV4-1	TRBJ2-7	NA	CASSQAFQGSYEQYF	TGCGCCAGCAGCCAAGCTTTCCAGGGCTCCTACGAGCAGTACTTC
TRBD1	TRBV27	TRBJ2-1	NA	CASTRGTGVYEQFF	TGTGCCAGCACTCGAGGGACAGGGGTCTATGAGCAGTTCTTC
NA	TRBV7-2	TRBJ1-4	few	CASSVETTNEKLFF	TGTGCCAGCAGCGTCGAGACAACTAATGAAAAACTGTTTTTT
NA	TRBV6-6	TRBJ1-1	NA	CASSYGAWNTEAFF	TGTGCCAGCAGTTACGGGGCGTGGAACACTGAAGCTTTCTTT
NA	TRBV5-1	TRBJ2-3	NA	CASRRTNGSTDTQYF	TGCGCCAGCAGACGGACTAACGGGAGCACAGATACGCAGTATTTT
NA	TRBV21-1	TRBJ1-5	NA	CASSNGGHISNQPQHF	TGTGCCAGCAGCAATGGGGGTCATATTAGCAATCAGCCCCAGCATTTT
NA	TRBV28	TRBJ2-3	few	CASRPTRRPSDTQYF	TGTGCCAGCAGACCTACTAGGAGACCTTCAGATACGCAGTATTTT
NA	TRBV24-1	TRBJ2-2	NA	CATSGGLDTGELFF	TGTGCCACCAGCGGGGGGCTGGACACCGGGGAGCTGTTTTTT
TRBD2	TRBV11-2	TRBJ2-3	NA	CASSAPPGLKQYF	TGTGCCAGCAGCGCACCCCCGGGACTAAAGCAGTATTTT
TRBD1	TRBV4-1	TRBJ2-7	NA	CASSQVGQIEQYF	TGCGCCAGCAGCCAGGTGGGACAGATCGAGCAGTACTTC
TRBD2	TRBV20-1	TRBJ2-1	NA	CSAEASGSDTQFF	TGCAGTGCAGAAGCTAGCGGGAGTGATACGCAGTTCTTC
NA	TRBV20-1	TRBJ1-4	few	CSADPHSGEKLFF	TGCAGTGCTGATCCTCATAGCGGTGAAAAACTGTTTTTT
TRBD2	TRBV6-5	TRBJ2-3	NA	CASSSHRTSGSDTQYF	TGTGCCAGCAGTTCCCACCGAACTAGCGGGAGTGATACGCAGTATTTT
NA	TRBV3-1	TRBJ2-5	NA	CASSQGLGGGQETQYF	TGTGCCAGCAGCCAAGGACTAGGGGGGGGACAAGAGACCCAGTACTTC
NA	TRBV27	TRBJ2-7	NA	CASSNRKPPYEQYF	TGTGCCAGTAGTAACAGAAAACCTCCCTACGAGCAGTACTTC
TRBD2	TRBV7-9	TRBJ2-3	NA	CASSLWNSGRGNTQYF	TGTGCCAGCAGCTTATGGAATAGCGGGAGAGGTAATACGCAGTATTTT
NA	TRBV29-1	TRBJ2-7	NA	CSVDEDGSYEQYF	TGCAGCGTTGACGAGGACGGATCATACGAGCAGTACTTC
TRBD1	TRBV12-3/TRBV12-4	TRBJ2-5	NA	CASKWTGRETQYF	TGTGCCAGCAAATGGACAGGGCGAGAGACCCAGTACTTC
NA	TRBV11-2	TRBJ2-2	NA	CASSLVLGSGELFF	TGTGCCAGCAGCTTAGTTCTAGGGAGCGGGGAGCTGTTTTTT